The 8 T cell receptor beta chains below come from one sample, sequenced in a study of T-cell memory formation after mild COVID-19. Via MiXCR, TCRdb re-called the 5' RACE reads, giving one row per CDR3 protein. This sample has under 550,000 distinct CDR3 sequences, with about 20% found just once. Material: PBMCs or a T cell subset sorted from them (not recorded which). These receptors were collected from a young man who had mild COVID-19 (a few samples of this study predate the infection). Cell type and time point are not known.

The sample holds a few counts of this clonotype. The genes are TRBV5-1 and TRBJ2-3, with TRBD2 as a possible D gene (6 bases). Germline V lookup: CDR1 SGHRS, CDR2 YFSETQ. The CDR3 covers 15 residues. V lost 3 bases and J 2 bases, leaving 13 bases between the germline ends. The CDR3 reads CASSWPGGSTDTQYF. CDR3 nucleotide sequence: TGCGCCAGCAGCTGGCCCGGGGGATCCACAGATACGCAGTATTTT. Drawing the rest from reference TRBV5-1 and TRBJ2-3, the complete variable domain is KAGVTQTPRYLIKTRGQQVTLSCSPISGHRSVSWYQQTPGQGLQFLFEYFSETQRNKGNFPGRFSGRQFSNSRSEMNVSTLELGDSALYLCASSWPGGSTDTQYFGPGTRLTVL.

The chain carries TRBV29-1 and TRBJ2-3; 9 nucleotides match TRBD2. This CDR3 comprises 16 residues. Trimming took 3 bases from V and 2 from J; bases not matched to a gene: 9. CDR1 SQVTM and CDR2 ANQGSEA come from the germline V gene. In DNA form, the CDR3 reads TGCAGCGTTGAGGACCAGCGGGGGGCCAACACAGATACGCAGTATTTT. Its translation: CSVEDQRGANTDTQYF.

V gene TRBV5-1 combines with J gene TRBJ2-7; 7 bases line up with TRBD1. V was pared by 0 bases and J by 5 bases, with 5 bases of the junction left unmatched. From germline, CDR1 is SGHRS and CDR2 YFSETQ. The CDR3 loop spans 14 amino acids. CDR3 residues: CASSLEGAGNEQYV. Here the CDR3 DNA reads TGCGCCAGCAGCTTGGAGGGGGCAGGAAACGAGCAGTACGTC.

The gene calls are TRBV19 and TRBJ1-1; D is possibly TRBD1 (5 bases). This CDR3 has 14 residues. The germline V gene has CDR1 LNHDA and CDR2 SQIVND (reference sequence). Trimming removed 3 bases from V and 4 bases from J, with 12 bases in between. CDR3 in DNA: TGTGCCAGTAGTATCAAGGGGCCGGGCACTGAAGCTTTCTTT. Its translation: CASSIKGPGTEAFF.

V gene TRBV7-2 combines with J gene TRBJ1-1, with D perhaps TRBD1 (6 bases). The germline V and J ends were trimmed by 6 bases and 5 bases, with 13 bases remaining between them. The V gene's germline CDR1 is SGHTA and CDR2 FQGNSA. The CDR3 is 13 amino acids. Here the CDR3 reads CASRYLRGTEAFF. CDR3 bases: TGTGCCAGCAGATACCTCAGGGGAACTGAAGCTTTCTTT.

This chain uses TRBV5-1 with TRBJ2-1; 9 bases map to TRBD2. Losses at the gene ends were 1 base for V and 8 bases for J; bases not matched to a gene: 13. The length of the CDR3 is 17 residues. Germline V gives CDR1 SGHRS, CDR2 YFSETQ. In DNA, the CDR3 is TGCGCCAGCAGCTTGCTTAGTGGGCGGGGGGGCTCTCATGAGCAGTTCTTC. This sequence encodes CASSLLSGRGGSHEQFF.

The CDR3 bases are TGCGCCAGCAGCTTGTACGGGGATGCGACCGGGGAGCTGTTTTTT. The encoded protein is CASSLYGDATGELFF. V gene TRBV5-1 combines with J gene TRBJ2-2, with a weak D call TRBD2 (5 bases). The V gene lost 1 base and the J gene lost 5 bases, with 12 bases spanning the gap. CDR1 is SGHRS and CDR2 is YFSETQ in the germline V gene. CDR3 size: 15 residues.

The chain carries TRBV27 and TRBJ1-1, with TRBD1 matching 7 bases. CDR1 and CDR2 (germline): MNHEY, SMNVEV (reference sequence). V trimming: 7 bases; J trimming: 5 bases; junction bases outside the gene matches: 10. The CDR3 consists of 14 residues. This CDR3 reads CASTRYRGGTEAFF. The CDR3 region has the DNA TGTGCCAGCACCAGATACAGGGGAGGGACTGAAGCTTTCTTT.